The 8 T cell receptor beta chains given below trace back to one sample, sequenced in a study of T-cell reconstitution after alpha-beta-depleted transplantation in children. Using unique molecular identifiers, the investigators prepared the TCRbeta library. One entry per CDR3 protein results from TCRdb running MiXCR on the PCR reads. In the table there are 83,000 or so distinct CDR3 sequences, 6.5% to 8.5% of which are singletons. The input for sequencing was PBMCs from the stem cell graft donor, taken from the stem cell graft. These TCRs come from a human donor who donated a stem cell graft to a child with congenital amegakaryocytic thrombocytopenia.

This clonotype occurred many times. This likely comes from a read error, as the CDR3 has no conserved phenylalanine or tryptophan at its end. The limits of the CDR3 on the DNA are not certain, so only TCRdb's listed CDR3 is given. The chain recombines TRBV29-1 with TRBJ2-7; the D call of TRBD1 is as the table states it, not checked on the DNA. Germline values: CDR1 SQVTM, CDR2 ANQGSEA. The CDR3 is 9 residues long, ends included. This chain's CDR3 is CSVGGDRPG.

This clonotype was observed at least ten times. The chain joins TRBV7-2 to TRBJ2-7; no firm D call. From germline, CDR1 is SGHTA and CDR2 FQGNSA. The V end lost 6 bases, the J end lost 3 bases, and 12 bases lay between the germline ends. The CDR3 totals 13 residues. The CDR3 here is CASSPAAFYEQYF. The CDR3 region has the DNA TGTGCCAGCAGTCCGGCGGCCTTCTACGAGCAGTACTTC.

This clonotype was seen at least ten times. This chain joins TRBV25-1 and TRBJ1-3, with TRBD1 as a possible D gene (5 bases). This CDR3 region has 14 residues. In germline, CDR1 is MGHDK, CDR2 SYGVNS. V was clipped by 1 base and J by 4 bases, with 8 bases between them. The CDR3 region has the DNA TGTGCCAGCAGTGAATGGGGGGGAGGAAACACCATATATTTT. It encodes CASSEWGGGNTIYF.

Many counts were recorded for this clonotype. A junction end diverges from the germline sequence, so it may reflect a read error. This chain uses TRBV20-1 with TRBJ2-7; D perhaps matches TRBD1 (6 bases). The CDR3 loop spans 13 amino acids. Germline values: CDR1 DFQATT, CDR2 SNEGSKA (reference sequence). CDR3 loop: CSAGKQGSSEQYF. The DNA for the CDR3 is TGCAGTGCTGGCAAACAGGGATCCTCCGAGCAGTACTTC.

This clonotype was counted many times. The chain joins TRBV5-1 to TRBJ1-1, with TRBD1 matching over 9 bases. V was pared by 4 bases and J by 0 bases, with 4 bases of the junction left unmatched. The CDR3 extends over 15 amino acids. Germline CDR1 SGHRS, CDR2 YFSETQ. Here the CDR3 reads CASSAGQGMNTEAFF. The DNA of the CDR3 is TGCGCCAGCAGCGCTGGACAGGGGATGAACACTGAAGCTTTCTTT.

The rearrangement links TRBV20-1 to TRBJ2-3; 7 positions agree with TRBD2. Trimming cost V 0 bases and J 2 bases; bases outside gene matches: 8. Germline assignment: CDR1 DFQATT and CDR2 SNEGSKA (reference sequence). This CDR3 spans 16 amino acids. CDR3 amino acids: CSARDRGRDFTDTQYF. CDR3 bases: TGCAGTGCTAGAGATCGGGGGAGGGATTTCACAGATACGCAGTATTTT.

This clonotype was observed many times. J is TRBJ1-2 and V is TRBV5-5; D ambiguous. Germline assignment: CDR1 SGHKS and CDR2 YYEKEE (reference sequence). The V end was cut by 5 bases, the J end by 1 base, with 6 bases between. CDR3 size: 12 residues. The DNA for the CDR3 is TGTGCCAGCAGGCTGGTTAACTATGGCTACACCTTC. Its translation: CASRLVNYGYTF. Full variable domain (missing parts from reference TRBV5-5 and TRBJ1-2): DAGVTQSPTHLIKTRGQQVTLRCSPISGHKSVSWYQQVLGQGPQFIFQYYEKEERGRGNFPDRFSARQFPNYSSELNVNALLLGDSALYLCASRLVNYGYTFGSGTRLTVV.

At least ten counts were recorded for this clonotype. This chain links TRBV12-3 or TRBV12-4 with TRBJ1-2; 7 bases agree with TRBD1. The CDR3 is made up of 12 amino acids. V lost 1 base to trimming and J lost 7 bases; unmatched junction nucleotides: 0. Here the CDR3 DNA reads TGTGCCAGCAGTTTAGAGGGGGCTGGCTACACCTTC. Protein: CASSLEGAGYTF.